Listed here is a single T cell receptor beta chain. The data stem from a study of blood T cell repertoires in COVID-19. Across the whole study: PBMCs, B-cell-depleted T cells, or T cells were the source of the cDNA or gDNA that made up the material.

Looked up from germline, CDR1 is MNHEY and CDR2 is SMNVEV (reference sequence). The ends lost 10 bases at V and 8 bases at J; junction bases unmatched: 5. The CDR3 length is 13 residues. Sequencing used immunoSEQ multiplex PCR; TCRdb keeps in-frame clones, though not all of them. The sample has 310,000 or so clones; 70% to 90% are singletons. The source is a woman between 35 and 50 years old who had recovered from COVID-19. Sequenced sample: PBMCs or T cells enriched from blood (not recorded which). This chain connects TRBV27 to TRBJ2-1; TRBD2 matches 13 bases. CDR3 nucleotides: TGTGCCACCGGACTAGCGGGAGAAGATGAGCAGTTCTTC. The encoded protein is CATGLAGEDEQFF.